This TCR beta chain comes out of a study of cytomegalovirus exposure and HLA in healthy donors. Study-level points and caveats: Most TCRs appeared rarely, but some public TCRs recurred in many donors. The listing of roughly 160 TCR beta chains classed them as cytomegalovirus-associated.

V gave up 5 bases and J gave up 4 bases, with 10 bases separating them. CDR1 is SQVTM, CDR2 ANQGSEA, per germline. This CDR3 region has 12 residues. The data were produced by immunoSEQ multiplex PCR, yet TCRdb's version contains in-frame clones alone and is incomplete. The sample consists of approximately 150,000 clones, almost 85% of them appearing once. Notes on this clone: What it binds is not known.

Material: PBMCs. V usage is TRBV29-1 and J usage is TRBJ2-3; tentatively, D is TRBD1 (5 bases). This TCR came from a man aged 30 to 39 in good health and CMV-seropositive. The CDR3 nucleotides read TGCAGCGTTAGGGGCAGCGCAGATACGCAGTATTTT. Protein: CSVRGSADTQYF.